This TCR beta chain was recorded in a study of cytomegalovirus exposure and HLA in healthy donors. General observations from the study: V segments that were indistinguishable, TRBV6-2 and TRBV6-3 among them, were omitted from analysis.

The PCR had 60 Vbeta and 13 Jbeta primers. The data were produced by immunoSEQ multiplex PCR, yet TCRdb's version contains in-frame clones alone and is incomplete. The sample has about 200,000 clones; the top ten hold 0.7% to 0.8%. CDR1 SGHNT and CDR2 YENEEA come from the germline V gene. This CDR3 spans 17 amino acids. The V end was cut by 0 bases, the J end by 1 base, with 13 bases between. On this clone: Its antigen is unknown.

The sequencing input was PBMCs. The receptor was isolated from a boy younger than 18 in good health and CMV-seronegative. The rearrangement links TRBV11-3 to TRBJ2-4; a weak D match, TRBD2 (6 bases). CDR3 coding DNA: TGTGCCAGCAGCTTAGATCCAGGAGGGGCGGCCAAAAACATTCAGTACTTC. Residues: CASSLDPGGAAKNIQYF.